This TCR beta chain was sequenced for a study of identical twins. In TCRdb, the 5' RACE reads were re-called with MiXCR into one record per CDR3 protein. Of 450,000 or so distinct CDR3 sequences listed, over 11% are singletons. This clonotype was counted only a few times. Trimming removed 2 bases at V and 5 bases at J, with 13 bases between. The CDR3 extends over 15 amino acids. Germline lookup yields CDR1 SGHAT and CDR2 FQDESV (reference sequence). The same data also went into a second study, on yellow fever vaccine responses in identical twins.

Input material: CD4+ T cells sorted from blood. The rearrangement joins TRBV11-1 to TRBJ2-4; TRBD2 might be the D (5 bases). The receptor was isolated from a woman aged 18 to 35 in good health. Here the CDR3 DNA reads TGTGCCAGCAGCTTAACAAGGGAGCCCGAAAACATTCAGTACTTC. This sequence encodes CASSLTREPENIQYF.